The TCR beta chain under discussion was sequenced for a study of prognosis after radiotherapy for stage I lung cancer. For the study at large: Distant metastases were recorded in a handful of patients after radiotherapy, at a median of around seven months, and no significant progression was recorded in 15.

This clonotype was detected ten times or more. CDR3 length equals 12 residues. Trimming pared 0 bases from V and 7 bases from J, leaving 6 bases between. Multiplex PCR in two rounds served to amplify TCR beta CDR3 from genomic DNA. During first-round PCR, primers specific to each TRBV and TRBJ gene were used. Each CDR3 protein is one row after TCRdb ran MiXCR on the multiplex PCR reads. The sample holds 20,000 to 25,000 distinct CDR3 sequences; 43% are singletons and the top ten take 25% to 35%. The J gene is TRBJ1-1, the V gene TRBV12-3 or TRBV12-4; D gene uncertain. The sequencing used PBMCs, collected before or after stereotactic body radiation therapy (not recorded which). This clonotype was sampled from a donor aged 50 or older with non-small cell lung cancer. The CDR3 coding sequence is TGTGCCAGCAGTTTAGCAGGGTTTGAAGCTTTCTTT. It translates to CASSLAGFEAFF.